This T cell receptor beta chain was recovered during a study of cytomegalovirus exposure and HLA in healthy donors. The PCR was carried out with 60 Vbeta primers and 13 Jbeta primers. Repertoires were generated with immunoSEQ multiplex PCR, while TCRdb's copy carries only in-frame clones and drops some. The table includes about 200,000 clones, roughly 85% detected once. Trimming stripped 0 bases from V and 4 bases from J, with 10 bases between. CDR3 length: 15 residues. Germline lookup yields CDR1 SGHVS and CDR2 FQNEAQ. The sequenced sample consisted of PBMCs. The chain combines TRBV7-8 with TRBJ2-1; D is perhaps TRBD2 (6 bases). The clonotype originates from a woman between 18 and 29 years old in good health and CMV-seronegative. This CDR3 reads CASSLAGSYYNEQFF. As DNA, the CDR3 is TGTGCCAGCAGCTTAGCCGGGAGTTATTACAATGAGCAGTTCTTC.